The 4 T cell receptor beta chains below all came from one sample that was sequenced in a study of cytomegalovirus exposure and HLA in healthy donors. PCR primers comprised 60 Vbeta and 13 Jbeta primers. Measured with immunoSEQ multiplex PCR; TCRdb has only the in-frame clones, and not every one. The sample yields roughly 71,000 clones, 60% to 65% seen once. The sample comprised PBMCs. Receptors originate from a man aged 30 to 39 in good health and CMV-seronegative.

The genes are TRBV2 and TRBJ2-1; the match to TRBD2 covers 16 bases. The V and J ends lost 7 bases and 7 bases, in that order; junction bases with no gene match: 1. The CDR3 contains 14 residues. Germline CDR1 is SNHLY and CDR2 is FYNNEI. The CDR3, as DNA: TGTGCCAGCAAGGGACTAGCGGGGGGGAATGAGCAGTTCTTC. Its protein product is CASKGLAGGNEQFF.

This sequence joins TRBV27 and TRBJ2-7; D is uncertain. The CDR3 loop spans 10 amino acids. Between the trimmed V and J ends, which lost 3 bases and 7 bases, there was a span of 4 bases. CDR1 and CDR2 from the germline V gene are MNHEY and SMNVEV (reference sequence). The CDR3 protein is CASSLREQYF. CDR3 DNA: TGTGCCAGCAGTTTGAGGGAGCAGTACTTC.

This chain links TRBV5-1 with TRBJ1-2, with TRBD1 identical over 8 bases. The CDR3 consists of 13 residues. In germline, CDR1 is SGHRS, CDR2 YFSETQ. Trimming removed 4 bases from V and 8 bases from J; junction bases left unmatched: 7. CDR3 DNA sequence: TGCGCCAGCAGCCCCGGACAGGGAGGAGGCTACACCTTC. Encoded protein: CASSPGQGGGYTF. The full variable domain, in which reference TRBV5-1 and TRBJ1-2 provide the parts outside the CDR3, is KAGVTQTPRYLIKTRGQQVTLSCSPISGHRSVSWYQQTPGQGLQFLFEYFSETQRNKGNFPGRFSGRQFSNSRSEMNVSTLELGDSALYLCASSPGQGGGYTFGSGTRLTVV.

V usage is TRBV2 and J usage is TRBJ1-4, with D maybe TRBD1 (5 bases). V lost 4 bases and J lost 5, with 11 bases in between. Per germline, CDR1 SNHLY and CDR2 FYNNEI. This CDR3 spans 14 amino acids. In nucleotides, the CDR3 is TGTGCCAGCAGTGTAAACAGGCCGAATGAAAAACTGTTTTTT. This translates into CASSVNRPNEKLFF.